This entry lists 28 T cell receptor beta chains sequenced from one sample in a study of blood T cells in healthy people across ages. A sample-barcoded 5' primer and a J-beta primer mix were used in a second PCR of roughly 6 to 12 cycles. One entry per CDR3 protein, called by TCRdb with MiXCR from the 5' RACE reads. The sample shows 1.5 million to 2 million distinct CDR3 sequences, about 49% of them seen only once. Sample: blood. The receptors originated from a woman in her thirties or forties in good health.

In its sample, this clonotype was seen a few times. The rearrangement links TRBV10-3 to TRBJ2-3; 11 positions match TRBD2. V was pared by 5 bases and J by 4 bases, with 8 bases of the junction left unmatched. This CDR3 contains 16 residues. CDR1 is ENHRY and CDR2 is SYGVKD in the germline V gene. The CDR3 sequence is CAISRVGSGGADTQYF. As DNA, the CDR3 is TGTGCCATCAGTCGGGTCGGTAGCGGGGGGGCAGATACGCAGTATTTT.

This clonotype was observed a few times. The chain is built from TRBV15 and TRBJ1-2; D gene uncertain. CDR3 length equals 15 residues. CDR1 and CDR2 (germline): LNHNV, YYDKDF (reference sequence). Trimming stripped 6 bases from V and 0 bases from J, with 14 bases between. The CDR3 DNA is TGTGCCACCAGTCGCGAGAAGATATCTAACTATGGCTACACCTTC. It specifies CATSREKISNYGYTF.

This clonotype was observed a handful of times. This chain links TRBV29-1 with TRBJ2-4; D possibly matches TRBD1 or TRBD2 (6 bases each). The germline CDR1 and CDR2 sequences are SQVTM and ANQGSEA. The CDR3 has 15 amino acids. V gave up 4 bases and J gave up 6 bases, with 19 bases separating them. CDR3 in amino acids: CSVAGDLRGGNIQYF. CDR3 DNA: TGCAGCGTTGCAGGGGACTTACGGGGCGGAAACATTCAGTACTTC.

This chain joins TRBV7-8 and TRBJ1-6; unclear D gene. The ends were cut back, 5 bases at V and 6 bases at J, with 14 bases in the middle. From germline, CDR1 is SGHVS and CDR2 FQNEAQ. CDR3 size: 15 residues. This CDR3 reads CASSQRNNRNSPLHF. For the CDR3, the DNA is TGTGCCAGCAGCCAGCGAAATAATCGTAATTCACCCCTCCACTTT.

The chain employs TRBV6-1 and TRBJ1-2; D might be TRBD1 (5 bases). The germline V gene has CDR1 MNHNS and CDR2 SASEGT. The CDR3 has 15 amino acids. Trimming pared 2 bases from V and 4 bases from J, leaving 14 bases between. This chain's CDR3 is CASSETGALPYGYTF. CDR3 DNA sequence: TGTGCCAGCAGTGAAACAGGTGCCCTCCCCTATGGCTACACCTTC.

The chain uses TRBV27 and TRBJ2-7, with D possibly matching TRBD1 (7 bases). Germline CDR1 reads MNHEY; CDR2 reads SMNVEV (reference sequence). Trimming pared 3 bases from V and 7 bases from J, leaving 19 bases between. This CDR3 region has 15 residues. CDR3 coding DNA: TGTGCCAGCAGTTTTCGGACAGGCACTGGGGGGGAGCAGTACTTC. Translated: CASSFRTGTGGEQYF.

This clonotype was detected a few times. The gene calls are TRBV7-6 and TRBJ2-5, with TRBD2 identical over 8 bases. The CDR3 sequence is 16 residues long. V lost 1 base to trimming and J lost 2 bases; unmatched junction nucleotides: 6. Germline CDR1 and CDR2: SGHVS and FNYEAQ. The CDR3 DNA sequence: TGTGCCAGCAGCTTAGGGGTAGCGGGGCATCAAGAGACCCAGTACTTC. It translates to CASSLGVAGHQETQYF.

This clonotype has just a few counts. This chain links TRBV5-1 with TRBJ2-1; D call uncertain. The germline V gene has CDR1 SGHRS and CDR2 YFSETQ. The CDR3 consists of 13 residues. The V end was cut by 0 bases, the J end by 9 bases, with 10 bases between. CDR3 sequence reads: CASSLVEKTEQFF. The DNA of the CDR3 is TGCGCCAGCAGCTTGGTGGAGAAAACTGAGCAGTTCTTC.

This clonotype was counted only a few times. The chain is built from TRBV20-1 and TRBJ1-5; 12 positions match TRBD1. CDR3 size: 15 residues. Germline trimming cut 1 base from V and 8 bases from J; bases unmatched to any gene: 6. Germline V gene data show CDR1 as DFQATT and CDR2 as SNEGSKA (reference sequence). The CDR3 here is CSARVGTGGREPQHF. The CDR3 DNA is TGCAGTGCTAGAGTAGGGACAGGGGGCAGGGAGCCCCAGCATTTT.

This clonotype showed up just a few times. The chain joins TRBV28 to TRBJ1-5; D may be TRBD1 (5 bases). The CDR3 sequence is 15 residues long. Germline lookup yields CDR1 MDHEN and CDR2 SYDVKM. Trimming removed 6 bases at V and 5 bases at J, with 17 bases between. The CDR3 DNA sequence: TGTGCCAGCAGCTCCGTGCCCGGGACGGATCAGCCCCAGCATTTT. Residues: CASSSVPGTDQPQHF.

V usage is TRBV6-1 and J usage is TRBJ1-2, with D possibly being TRBD1 (5 bases). The germline CDR1 and CDR2 sequences are MNHNS and SASEGT. The CDR3 runs 14 residues. V was pared by 0 bases and J by 7 bases, with 12 bases between. The CDR3 DNA reads TGTGCCAGCAGTGAAGCGCAGGGTGTGGGTGGCTACACCTTC. Protein product: CASSEAQGVGGYTF.

DNA of the CDR3: TGTGCCAGCAGCTTAGAATCCGGGCCGGGGCAAGAGACCCAGTACTTC. Protein sequence: CASSLESGPGQETQYF. This chain connects TRBV13 to TRBJ2-5, with D possibly TRBD2 on 5 matching bases. This CDR3 is 16 amino acids long. CDR1 is PRHDT, CDR2 FYEKMQ, per germline (reference sequence). V was cut by 1 base and J by 2 bases, with 14 bases left in between.

This clonotype showed up just a few times. The chain joins TRBV7-2 to TRBJ1-6; D unresolved. Looked up from germline, CDR1 is SGHTA and CDR2 is FQGNSA. The CDR3 is 15 residues long. The ends were cut back, 5 bases at V and 11 bases at J, with 19 bases in the middle. The CDR3 DNA reads TGTGCCAGCAGCCCCCGGACGTGGGATGGGACACCCCTCCACTTT. This encodes CASSPRTWDGTPLHF.

The V gene is TRBV6-6, the J gene TRBJ1-2; D not certain. V was trimmed by 0 bases and J by 1 base, leaving 9 bases between them. The CDR3 spans 15 residues. Germline V gene lookup returns CDR1 MNHNY and CDR2 SVGAGI (reference sequence). The CDR3 DNA is TGTGCCAGCAGTTACTCGGGCAACCTTAACTATGGCTACACCTTC. Translation: CASSYSGNLNYGYTF.

The sample holds a few counts of this clonotype. V usage is TRBV20-1 and J usage is TRBJ2-7, with 9 bases aligning to TRBD1. The DNA end is more similar to TRBJ2-5, so the J call may be wrong. CDR3 length: 15 residues. Germline lookup yields CDR1 DFQATT and CDR2 SNEGSKA (reference sequence). CDR3 nucleotides: TGCAGTGCTCCACCCTGGACAGGGGTTGGGGAGACCCAGTACTTC. It codes for CSAPPWTGVGETQYF.

This clonotype was found a few times. V is TRBV24-1 and J is TRBJ2-5; D possibly matches TRBD1 or TRBD2 (5 bases each). The CDR3 runs to 15 residues. Trimming removed 7 bases from V and 4 bases from J, with 18 bases in between. Germline CDR1 is KGHDR and CDR2 is SFDVKD. This chain's CDR3 is CATSPGTSGRETQYF. The CDR3 nucleotides read TGTGCCACCAGCCCTGGGACCTCGGGCAGAGAGACCCAGTACTTC.

This clonotype was detected only a few times. The rearrangement joins TRBV28 to TRBJ2-7, with TRBD1 as a possible D gene (5 bases). V gave up 6 bases and J gave up 1 base, with 13 bases separating them. The CDR3 totals 14 residues. Per germline, CDR1 MDHEN and CDR2 SYDVKM. CDR3 coding DNA: TGTGCCAGCAGACCTACGGACAAGTCCTACGAGCAGTACTTC. It is translated as CASRPTDKSYEQYF.

The gene calls are TRBV18 and TRBJ2-7, with 7 bases that match TRBD1. Germline CDR1 is KGHSH and CDR2 is LQKENI. V shed 5 bases, J shed 0 bases, and the junction held 16 bases outside the gene matches. This CDR3 is built from 18 residues. The DNA of the CDR3 is TGTGCCAGCTCATTATTACGCTCCGGGACAGTCAGCTCCTACGAGCAGTACTTC. Its translation is CASSLLRSGTVSSYEQYF.

This clonotype was counted only a few times. V and J are TRBV7-2 and TRBJ2-5; tentatively, D is TRBD1 or TRBD2 (5 bases each). The V end lost 8 bases, the J end lost 2 bases, and 18 bases lay between the germline ends. CDR1 is SGHTA and CDR2 is FQGNSA in the germline V gene. The CDR3 extends over 15 amino acids. CDR3 coding DNA: TGTGCCAGCTTAGTCTCAGGGACCCGACAAGAGACCCAGTACTTC. This gives the protein CASLVSGTRQETQYF.

V gene TRBV6-5 combines with J gene TRBJ2-3; TRBD2 is a possible D gene (5 bases). The germline V gene encodes CDR1 MNHEY and CDR2 SVGAGI. This CDR3 contains 15 residues. Trimming shortened V by 5 bases and J by 0 bases, and 12 bases separated the two germline ends. The CDR3 nucleotides read TGTGCCAGCAGTAACCGAGCGGTTAGCACAGATACGCAGTATTTT. Protein sequence: CASSNRAVSTDTQYF.

The V and J genes are TRBV27 and TRBJ2-7; maybe TRBD1 (8 bases). Germline V gene lookup returns CDR1 MNHEY and CDR2 SMNVEV (reference sequence). V shed 3 bases and J shed 3 bases, with 15 bases lying between them. This CDR3 is built from 15 residues. The DNA of the CDR3 is TGTGCCAGCAGTTTTACAGGGGGGGTAAACTACGAGCAGTACTTC. This translates into CASSFTGGVNYEQYF.

The chain carries TRBV2 and TRBJ2-5; D is unclear. Germline V gene data show CDR1 as SNHLY and CDR2 as FYNNEI. Between the trimmed V and J ends, which lost 4 bases and 1 base, there was a span of 7 bases. The CDR3 runs to 13 residues. The CDR3 sequence: CASSALGQETQYF. The DNA of the CDR3 is TGTGCCAGCAGTGCTCTGGGCCAAGAGACCCAGTACTTC.

The chain recombines TRBV4-2 with TRBJ2-6, with a tentative D call TRBD2 (6 bases). The CDR3 length is 21 residues. Germline V CDR1 and CDR2: LGHNA, YNFKEQ. The V and J ends lost 5 bases and 0 bases respectively, with 26 bases between them. CDR3 loop: CASSSPASGGTGDSGANVLTF. DNA for the CDR3: TGTGCCAGCAGCTCCCCGGCCTCCGGAGGGACTGGAGACTCTGGGGCCAACGTCCTGACTTTC.

The genes are TRBV12-3 or TRBV12-4 and TRBJ1-4; D is uncertain. Trimming took 3 bases from V and 7 from J, leaving 12 bases between them. The CDR3 has 14 residues. CDR3 bases: TGTGCCAGCAGTTTCGGCCCTGGGAGTGAAAAACTGTTTTTT. Translated: CASSFGPGSEKLFF.

This clonotype was observed a few times. This chain links TRBV20-1 with TRBJ1-2, with D unclear. The CDR3 length is 13 residues. V was trimmed by 3 bases and J by 3 bases, leaving 11 bases between them. Germline CDR1 DFQATT, CDR2 SNEGSKA (reference sequence). This CDR3 is CSASGRPDYGYTF. The CDR3, as DNA: TGCAGTGCTAGTGGTCGACCCGACTATGGCTACACCTTC.

This rearrangement joins TRBV5-8 to TRBJ2-1; 9 nucleotides line up with TRBD2. V was pared by 3 bases and J by 7 bases, with 8 bases of the junction left unmatched. Germline V gives CDR1 SGHTS, CDR2 YDEGEE. The CDR3 extends over 15 amino acids. CDR3 region: CASSWFGSGGNEQFF. The DNA of the CDR3 is TGTGCCAGCAGCTGGTTTGGTAGCGGGGGTAATGAGCAGTTCTTC.

The rearrangement uses TRBV4-3 and TRBJ2-3, with D tentatively TRBD2 (5 bases). The length of the CDR3 is 14 residues. Germline CDR1 and CDR2: LGHNA and YSLEER. Trimming took 2 bases from V and 2 from J, leaving 8 bases between them. CDR3 amino acids: CASSQYGVTDTQYF. The DNA of the CDR3 is TGCGCCAGCAGCCAATACGGGGTCACAGATACGCAGTATTTT.

V is TRBV20-1 and J is TRBJ2-1; tentatively, D is TRBD2 (7 bases). The CDR3 loop spans 15 amino acids. The germline CDR1 and CDR2 sequences are DFQATT and SNEGSKA (reference sequence). Trimming pared 3 bases from V and 2 bases from J, leaving 14 bases between. CDR3 amino acids: CSARKGGRTYNEQFF. DNA of the CDR3: TGCAGTGCTAGGAAGGGGGGGCGCACCTACAATGAGCAGTTCTTC.